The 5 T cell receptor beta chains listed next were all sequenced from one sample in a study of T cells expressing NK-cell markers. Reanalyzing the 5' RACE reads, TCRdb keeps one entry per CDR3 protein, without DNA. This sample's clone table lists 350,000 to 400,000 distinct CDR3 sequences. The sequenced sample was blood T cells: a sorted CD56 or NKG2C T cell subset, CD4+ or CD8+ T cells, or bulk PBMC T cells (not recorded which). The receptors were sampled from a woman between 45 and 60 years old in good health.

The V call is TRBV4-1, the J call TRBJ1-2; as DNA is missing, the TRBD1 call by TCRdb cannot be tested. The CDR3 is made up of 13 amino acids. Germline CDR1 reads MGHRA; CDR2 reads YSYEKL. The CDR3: CASSQEWTGGYTF.

Here the CDR3 reads CSARDRGYYNEQFF. The chain links TRBV20-1 to TRBJ2-1. Germline V gene data show CDR1 as DFQATT and CDR2 as SNEGSKA (reference sequence). This CDR3 has 14 amino acids.

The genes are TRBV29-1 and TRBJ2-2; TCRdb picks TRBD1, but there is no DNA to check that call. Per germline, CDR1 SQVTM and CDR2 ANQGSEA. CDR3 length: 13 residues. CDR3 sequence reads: CSAMLDSTGELFF.

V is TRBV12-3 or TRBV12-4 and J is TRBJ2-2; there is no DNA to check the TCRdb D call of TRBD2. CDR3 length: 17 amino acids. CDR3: CASSFSSGPLGTGELFF.

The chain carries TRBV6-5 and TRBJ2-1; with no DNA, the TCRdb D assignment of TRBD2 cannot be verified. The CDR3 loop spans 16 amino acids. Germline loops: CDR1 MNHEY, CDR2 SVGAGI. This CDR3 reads CASSPAGGFSYNEQFF.